The 14 T cell receptor beta chains in this list originate from one sample, sequenced in a study of blood T cell repertoires in COVID-19. This table comes from immunoSEQ multiplex PCR, and its TCRdb copy is limited to in-frame clones, with some not included. The repertoire includes about 200,000 clones, approximately 87% of them detected once, and roughly 2.4% sits in the top ten. The sequencing input was peripheral blood. Receptors were obtained from a woman aged 50 to 60 with acute or convalescent COVID-19.

The rearrangement uses TRBV24-1 and TRBJ2-1, with a weak D call TRBD1 (5 bases). Germline values: CDR1 KGHDR, CDR2 SFDVKD. The CDR3 totals 16 residues. V lost 2 bases and J 6 bases, leaving 16 bases between the germline ends. In DNA form, the CDR3 reads TGTGCCACCAGTGATTCGCAATACCCAAGGGGCAATGAGCAGTTCTTC. Protein product: CATSDSQYPRGNEQFF.

The genes are TRBV19 and TRBJ1-5; maybe TRBD1 (5 bases). The V and J ends lost 3 bases and 7 bases respectively, with 13 bases between them. CDR1 is LNHDA and CDR2 is SQIVND in the germline V gene (reference sequence). There are 14 residues in the CDR3. The CDR3 sequence is CASSMVGGAQPQHF. The CDR3 DNA reads as TGTGCCAGTAGTATGGTTGGAGGGGCCCAGCCCCAGCATTTT.

The sample holds one count of this clone. The chain carries TRBV4-3 and TRBJ2-5; D might be TRBD2 (6 bases). The CDR3 length is 14 residues. Trimming removed 1 base from V and 4 bases from J, with 10 bases in between. Per the germline V gene, CDR1 is LGHNA and CDR2 is YSLEER. The CDR3: CASSQVKGGETQYF. The CDR3 DNA reads TGCGCCAGCAGCCAAGTAAAGGGAGGAGAGACCCAGTACTTC.

This sequence joins TRBV18 and TRBJ1-5; the match to TRBD1 covers 8 bases. Trimming at V came to 6 bases and at J to 7 bases, leaving 11 bases not matched to a gene. CDR1 is KGHSH and CDR2 is LQKENI in the germline V gene. This CDR3 comprises 15 residues. CDR3 residues: CASSRGTGSGQPQHF. CDR3 nucleotides: TGTGCCAGCTCGAGAGGGACAGGTTCAGGACAGCCCCAGCATTTT.

The chain joins TRBV11-2 to TRBJ2-7; D is perhaps TRBD1 (6 bases). Germline V CDR1 and CDR2: SGHAT, FQNNGV. Trimming pared 2 bases from V and 3 bases from J, leaving 11 bases between. The CDR3 length is 14 residues. The CDR3 is CASSLKTGFYEQYF. CDR3 in DNA: TGTGCCAGCAGCTTAAAGACAGGTTTCTACGAGCAGTACTTC.

The chain recombines TRBV6-1 with TRBJ2-3; TRBD2 might be the D (7 bases). The CDR3 length is 14 residues. Trimming pared 2 bases from V and 8 bases from J, leaving 14 bases between. Looked up from germline, CDR1 is MNHNS and CDR2 is SASEGT. CDR3: CASSEWGGAGTQYF. In nucleotides, the CDR3 is TGTGCCAGCAGTGAATGGGGGGGCGCGGGTACGCAGTATTTT.

The V call is TRBV29-1, the J call TRBJ1-1; perhaps TRBD1 as D (5 bases). This CDR3 is built from 14 residues. The V and J ends lost 7 bases and 0 bases respectively, with 15 bases between them. The germline CDR1 and CDR2 sequences are SQVTM and ANQGSEA. The CDR3 sequence: CSAVRGGMNTEAFF. Written as DNA, the CDR3 is TGCAGCGCCGTGAGGGGAGGGATGAACACTGAAGCTTTCTTT.

The rearrangement links TRBV19 to TRBJ2-6; the match to TRBD1 covers 7 bases. The CDR3 loop spans 17 amino acids. The germline V gene has CDR1 LNHDA and CDR2 SQIVND (reference sequence). J gave up 2 bases and V 3 bases, and 7 bases lay outside the gene matches. The CDR3 region is CASSIEGALTGANVLTF. For the CDR3, the DNA is TGTGCCAGTAGTATTGAGGGGGCGTTAACTGGGGCCAACGTCCTGACTTTC.

The rearrangement joins TRBV19 to TRBJ1-1, with 7 bases fitting TRBD1. Trimming at V came to 4 bases and at J to 1 base, leaving 12 bases not matched to a gene. The CDR3 spans 17 residues. Germline CDR1 reads LNHDA; CDR2 reads SQIVND (reference sequence). The CDR3 protein is CASSNHRGVRGNTEAFF. CDR3 bases: TGTGCCAGTAGTAACCACAGGGGAGTAAGAGGGAACACTGAAGCTTTCTTT.

This clone occurred once. The CDR3 DNA reads as TGTGCCAGCAGTACGCCAGGGATATCAGGCTACGAGCAGTACTTC. It is translated as CASSTPGISGYEQYF. The V call is TRBV6-2 or TRBV6-3, the J call TRBJ2-7, with a weak D call TRBD1 (5 bases). The CDR3 is made up of 15 amino acids. CDR1 MNHEY and CDR2 SVGEGT come from the germline V gene. The V end lost 5 bases, the J end lost 3 bases, and 17 bases lay between the germline ends.

The chain recombines TRBV4-1 with TRBJ2-1, with 9 nucleotides matching TRBD2. The germline V gene has CDR1 MGHRA and CDR2 YSYEKL. V trimming: 0 bases; J trimming: 6 bases; junction bases outside the gene matches: 6. The CDR3 loop spans 16 amino acids. DNA for the CDR3: TGCGCCAGCAGCCAAGATAGGCGGGAGGGCCGCAATGAGCAGTTCTTC. Its protein product is CASSQDRREGRNEQFF.

This clone appeared a single time. The chain employs TRBV14 and TRBJ2-5; D perhaps matches TRBD2 (5 bases). Germline V gene sequence: CDR1 SGHDN, CDR2 FVKESK. CDR3 length: 10 amino acids. Trimming removed 10 bases from V and 5 bases from J, with 8 bases in between. CDR3 loop: CATRGETQYF. The CDR3 DNA reads TGTGCCACAAGAGGGGAGACCCAGTACTTC. The full variable domain, completed using reference TRBV14 and TRBJ2-5, is EAGVTQFPSHSVIEKGQTVTLRCDPISGHDNLYWYRRVMGKEIKFLLHFVKESKQDESGMPNNRFLAERTGGTYSTLKVQPAELEDSGVYFCATRGETQYFGPGTRLLVL.

The chain uses TRBV3-1 (or the pseudogene TRBV3-2) and TRBJ1-6; D is undetermined. CDR1 is LGHDT, CDR2 YNNKEL, per germline (reference sequence). Trimming removed 3 bases at V and 5 bases at J, with 8 bases between. The CDR3 has 14 residues. The CDR3 loop reads CASSQSQDNSPLHF. CDR3 coding DNA: TGTGCCAGCAGCCAGAGTCAGGATAATTCACCCCTCCACTTT.

The V and J genes are TRBV19 and TRBJ1-1, with unresolved D. The CDR3 contains 13 residues. Germline V CDR1 and CDR2: LNHDA, SQIVND (reference sequence). Deletions cut 4 bases from V and 0 bases from J, with 6 bases between. The CDR3 sequence: CASSSQVNTEAFF. CDR3 nucleotides: TGTGCCAGTAGTAGTCAGGTGAACACTGAAGCTTTCTTT.